This passage covers 23 T cell receptor beta chains from one sample sequenced in a study of blood T cell repertoires in COVID-19. TCRdb keeps only in-frame clones here, not all; method: immunoSEQ multiplex PCR. The sample includes hundreds of thousands of clones, approximately 90% of them seen just once. What was sequenced was peripheral blood. These receptors all come from a woman in her twenties or thirties with active or convalescent COVID-19.

This rearrangement joins TRBV5-6 to TRBJ2-1; 8 nucleotides line up with TRBD1. The junction had 5 bases not matched to a gene; V was cut back by 4 bases and J by 8 bases. Looked up from germline, CDR1 is SGHDT and CDR2 is YYEEEE. The CDR3 totals 13 residues. CDR3 nucleotide sequence: TGTGCCAGCAGCCGAGGACAGGGCCATGAGCAGTTCTTC. It codes for CASSRGQGHEQFF.

The chain recombines TRBV5-1 with TRBJ1-1; 7 positions agree with TRBD1. With V trimmed by 4 bases and J by 4 bases, 10 bases remained unmatched. The CDR3 is 15 residues long. Per germline, CDR1 SGHRS and CDR2 YFSETQ. CDR3 protein: CASSPFDRVGTEAFF. In nucleotides, the CDR3 is TGCGCCAGCAGCCCATTCGACAGGGTCGGCACTGAAGCTTTCTTT.

This rearrangement joins TRBV19 to TRBJ1-1; D possibly corresponds to TRBD1 (5 bases). Deletions cut 0 bases from V and 4 bases from J, with 6 bases between. This CDR3 spans 13 amino acids. Germline V gene sequence: CDR1 LNHDA, CDR2 SQIVND (reference sequence). The DNA for the CDR3 is TGTGCCAGTAGTATAGACAGGGCCACTGAAGCTTTCTTT. Translating it yields CASSIDRATEAFF.

Concerning this clone: Other nucleotide sequences in the sample specify the same CDR3. This sequence joins TRBV29-1 and TRBJ1-6; 9 positions match TRBD1. The V and J ends lost 4 bases and 8 bases, in that order; junction bases with no gene match: 0. The CDR3 runs to 12 residues. CDR1 is SQVTM and CDR2 is ANQGSEA in the germline V gene. The CDR3 coding sequence is TGCAGCGTTGGGACAGGGGATTCACCCCTCCACTTT. Translated: CSVGTGDSPLHF.

The genes are TRBV7-8 and TRBJ2-3; 10 nucleotides align to TRBD2. Germline-derived CDR1 and CDR2 are SGHVS and FQNEAQ. The CDR3 length is 17 residues. V lost 4 bases, J lost 1 base, and 8 bases stayed unmatched. The CDR3 spells CASSSLASGGRTDTQYF. The DNA for the CDR3 is TGTGCCAGCAGCTCCCTGGCTAGCGGGGGCCGCACAGATACGCAGTATTTT. Looking up the rest from reference TRBV7-8 and TRBJ2-3 gives the full variable domain: GAGVSQSPRYKVAKRGQDVALRCDPISGHVSLFWYQQALGQGPEFLTYFQNEAQLDKSGLPSDRFFAERPEGSVSTLKIQRTQQEDSAVYLCASSSLASGGRTDTQYFGPGTRLTVL.

Written as DNA, the CDR3 is TGTGCCAGCAGCCCCACATCCATGAACACTGAAGCTTTCTTT. Its translation is CASSPTSMNTEAFF. The rearrangement joins TRBV7-9 to TRBJ1-1; D unresolved. The CDR3 spans 14 residues. Between the trimmed V and J ends, which lost 5 bases and 0 bases, there was a span of 10 bases. CDR1 and CDR2 from the germline V gene are SEHNR and FQNEAQ (reference sequence).

The chain recombines TRBV29-1 with TRBJ1-2; 8 bases match TRBD1. CDR1 is SQVTM, CDR2 ANQGSEA, per germline. Germline trimming cut 3 bases from V and 4 bases from J; bases unmatched to any gene: 4. This CDR3 is 13 amino acids long. The CDR3 spells CSVEGTGTYGYTF. The CDR3 DNA is TGCAGCGTTGAGGGGACAGGCACCTATGGCTACACCTTC.

The J gene is TRBJ1-3, the V gene TRBV19; D may be TRBD1 (5 bases). The germline gives CDR1 LNHDA, CDR2 SQIVND (reference sequence). The length of the CDR3 is 16 residues. V shed 3 bases and J shed 0 bases, with 12 bases lying between them. The CDR3 DNA sequence: TGTGCCAGTAGTATCGCGGAGACAGTCTCTGGAAACACCATATATTTT. Amino acids: CASSIAETVSGNTIYF.

J is TRBJ2-3 and V is TRBV5-1, with 16 positions matching TRBD2. The V and J ends lost 4 bases and 6 bases, in that order; junction bases with no gene match: 11. CDR3 length: 18 residues. Germline values: CDR1 SGHRS, CDR2 YFSETQ. DNA of the CDR3: TGCGCCAGCAGCCAGGGACTAGCGGGGGGGCCCCTTTCCGATACGCAGTATTTT. Encoded protein: CASSQGLAGGPLSDTQYF.

The chain joins TRBV27 to TRBJ2-5; TRBD2 agrees at 7 bases. CDR3 length: 15 amino acids. Germline V gene lookup returns CDR1 MNHEY and CDR2 SMNVEV (reference sequence). V lost 5 bases and J lost 1; bases outside the gene matches: 7. The CDR3 region has the DNA TGTGCCAGCAGTACGGGGGGAGTTGCCCAAGAGACCCAGTACTTC. Translating gives CASSTGGVAQETQYF.

This clone occurred once. The rearrangement links TRBV5-6 to TRBJ2-3; tentative D call: TRBD2 (5 bases). Germline CDR1 and CDR2: SGHDT and YYEEEE. The CDR3 length is 13 residues. V lost 4 bases, J lost 8 bases, and 14 bases lay in between. The CDR3 loop is CASSMDSSVTQYF. CDR3 in DNA: TGTGCCAGCAGCATGGACTCGTCTGTTACGCAGTATTTT.

The count of this clone is one. This chain links TRBV6-5 with TRBJ2-7, with 9 bases matching TRBD1. V trimming: 2 bases; J trimming: 6 bases; junction bases outside the gene matches: 11. The CDR3 is 16 residues long. Germline V gene sequence: CDR1 MNHEY, CDR2 SVGAGI. The CDR3 reads CASSYDPGQGPREQYF. Written as DNA, the CDR3 is TGTGCCAGCAGTTACGATCCGGGACAGGGCCCTCGCGAGCAGTACTTC.

As for this clone: An end of the junction does not agree with germline; a read error may underlie this. The V gene is TRBV6-2 or TRBV6-3, the J gene TRBJ2-1; 9 positions agree with TRBD1. The CDR3 is 11 amino acids. Germline V gene data show CDR1 as MNHEY and CDR2 as SVGEGT. The CDR3 nucleotides are TGTGCCAGCAGTCTCCGGGACAGGGCTCTCTTC. It is translated as CASSLRDRALF.

This sequence joins TRBV4-1 and TRBJ1-1; D ambiguous. The V gene lost 0 bases and the J gene lost 4 bases, with 6 bases spanning the gap. The germline CDR1 and CDR2 sequences are MGHRA and YSYEKL. The CDR3 runs to 13 residues. The DNA of the CDR3 is TGCGCCAGCAGCCAAGACAGTACCACTGAAGCTTTCTTT. It specifies CASSQDSTTEAFF.

The rearrangement uses TRBV29-1 and TRBJ1-2, with D perhaps matching TRBD1 (5 bases). The V end was cut by 6 bases, the J end by 4 bases, with 18 bases between. Germline-derived CDR1 and CDR2 are SQVTM and ANQGSEA. The length of the CDR3 is 14 residues. CDR3 sequence (DNA): TGCAGCGTGGCGGGGGTAGGGGCGACCTATGGCTACACCTTC. This translates into CSVAGVGATYGYTF.

The V gene is TRBV6-5, the J gene TRBJ2-5; maybe TRBD2 (5 bases). Germline values: CDR1 MNHEY, CDR2 SVGAGI. This CDR3 region has 13 residues. The V end lost 6 bases, the J end lost 5 bases, and 13 bases lay between the germline ends. The CDR3 nucleotides read TGTGCCAGCAGAAGGACTGTGGGGGAGACCCAGTACTTC. Translating gives CASRRTVGETQYF.

The chain has TRBV2 and TRBJ2-7; 10 bases line up with TRBD2. There are 16 residues in the CDR3. The germline V gene encodes CDR1 SNHLY and CDR2 FYNNEI. Trimming took 4 bases from V and 7 from J; bases not matched to a gene: 13. Here the CDR3 DNA reads TGTGCCAGCAGTGTTTCTCCTAGCGGGAGTCTTAGGGAGCAGTACTTC. The encoded protein is CASSVSPSGSLREQYF.

The V call is TRBV5-6, the J call TRBJ1-5; 9 nucleotides align to TRBD1. This CDR3 region has 15 residues. Germline CDR1 is SGHDT and CDR2 is YYEEEE. V was clipped by 4 bases and J by 2 bases; unmatched bases: 4. The CDR3 region is CASSGGQGRNQPQHF. The CDR3 nucleotides are TGTGCCAGCAGCGGGGGACAGGGACGCAATCAGCCCCAGCATTTT.

This chain links TRBV7-2 with TRBJ1-5, with D tentatively TRBD1 (6 bases). V dropped 3 bases and J dropped 0 bases, with 12 bases sitting between them. In germline, CDR1 is SGHTA, CDR2 FQGNSA. CDR3 size: 16 residues. The CDR3 DNA reads as TGTGCCAGCAGCTTTGGGACACCCTATAGCAATCAGCCCCAGCATTTT. This gives the protein CASSFGTPYSNQPQHF.

This clone has just one count. The chain links TRBV10-2 to TRBJ1-2, with 7 bases identical to TRBD1. Trimming took 2 bases from V and 8 from J; bases not matched to a gene: 5. Germline V gene lookup returns CDR1 WSHSY and CDR2 SAAADI. The CDR3 sequence is 13 residues long. The CDR3 region has the DNA TGCGCCAGCAGTGAGCCTAGACAGGGAGGCTACACCTTC. As protein: CASSEPRQGGYTF.

The table lists this clone with a count of one. The V gene is TRBV18, the J gene TRBJ1-1; unclear D gene. There are 15 residues in the CDR3. Germline V CDR1 and CDR2: KGHSH, LQKENI. The germline V and J ends were trimmed by 4 bases and 1 base, with 13 bases remaining between them. As DNA, the CDR3 is TGTGCCAGCTCACTGGTCGGGAGAACGAACACTGAAGCTTTCTTT. Translation gives CASSLVGRTNTEAFF.

This chain joins TRBV2 and TRBJ1-4; 9 bases map to TRBD1. Germline-derived CDR1 and CDR2 are SNHLY and FYNNEI. J gave up 5 bases and V 7 bases, and 5 bases lay outside the gene matches. This CDR3 region has 14 residues. The CDR3, as DNA: TGTGCCAGCAACCGCGGACAGGGGAATGAAAAACTGTTTTTT. It is translated as CASNRGQGNEKLFF.

The J gene is TRBJ1-5, the V gene TRBV2; the match to TRBD1 covers 11 bases. Unmatched junction bases numbered 5, after V lost 6 bases and J lost 4 bases. The germline V gene encodes CDR1 SNHLY and CDR2 FYNNEI. The CDR3 has 15 amino acids. The CDR3 nucleotides are TGTGCCAGCAGGGGGACAGGGGGAGGAAATCAGCCCCAGCATTTT. Protein: CASRGTGGGNQPQHF.